Included here is one TCR beta chain sequence, with context. This clonotype was counted ten times or more. Its antigen remains undetermined. No clone much larger than this one lies a single base away; base qualities are absent. This sample is part of a study of T cells in Graves' hyperthyroidism and ophthalmopathy (dated by TCRdb to the late 2010s). General notes on the study: Peripheral blood samples were taken at the time of initial diagnosis, prior to any treatment. To identify distinguishing TCR V-J signatures, a discovery cohort of 90 to 100 patients was used, comprising fewer than 45 with Graves' ophthalmopathy and around 60 with stable Graves' hyperthyroidism. An independent validation cohort of under 20 hyperthyroidism patients and about 16 patients who later progressed to ophthalmopathy tested prospective prediction of ophthalmopathy. The approximately 100 discovery patients were randomly split 7:3 into training and test sets. Thyroid tissue and blood T-cell repertoires from six Graves' hyperthyroidism patients were also compared in the study. Following sampling, methimazole starting at 30 mg daily was given to hyperthyroidism patients, and high-dose intravenous methylprednisolone was given to ophthalmopathy patients. TCR Vbeta CDR3 sequencing of around 130 peripheral blood samples (over 40 ophthalmopathy, around 80 hyperthyroidism and roughly 17 progressor patients) is reported in the paper.

Overall study outcomes, separate from this receptor: Most expanded thyroid clonotypes (frequency above 0.001) were also detected in blood, a finding suggesting that blood repertoires may reflect thyroid immune responses. Ophthalmopathy was separated from stable hyperthyroidism by a 13 V-J signature model, with over 85% sensitivity and about 84% specificity obtained in cross-validation and 80%/75% obtained in testing. Sample size was not statistically predetermined, and blinding of investigators to group allocation was not performed. In validation, the model predicted progression to ophthalmopathy a median of about 6.8 months before onset, with about 70% sensitivity and roughly 72% specificity.

Amplification of TCR beta CDR3 regions was carried out from RNA transcripts. The TCR CDR3 was subjected to a first round of RT-PCR using the HTBI primer set and the Qiagen OneStep RT-PCR kit. Libraries were constructed in a second round of multiplex PCR, after which size selection and purification were carried out. Libraries were sequenced paired-end with 100 bp reads on an Illumina HiSeq2000. Per the original workflow: SOAPnuke was used to process the raw data, removing reads that contained adapters or uncalled bases, had a mean Phred below 15, or lacked an exact match to the constant primer or identifier. High-quality paired reads were merged using COPE v1.2.5, and each unique nucleotide sequence was defined as a clonotype. MiTCR v1.1 was used to align the clonotypes against IMGT TRBV, TRBD and TRBJ reference segments. Analysis was restricted to V-J combinations with a frequency above 0.0001, which covered over 98% of repertoires. A TCS score was defined as the ratio between F50 (clonal expansion) and ExV (chaos), using BLOSUM62-based TCRdist between CDR3 peptides within each V-J. Welch's t-statistics and random forest reduced several hundred V-J features to 10 to 15, which were used in a naive Bayes classifier (R e1071). Through fastp at Q25 and MiXCR, TCRdb rebuilt clones from the public reads, retaining in-frame beta chains. Rows are unified per CDR3 protein, each entry keeping the most common DNA and genes. The V and J calls follow TCRdb's processing rather than the paper's. The sample yields approximately 400,000 distinct CDR3 sequences; roughly 14% were counted once. The ten biggest clones cover about 18% of the sample.

The CDR1 and CDR2 encoded by the germline V gene (reference sequence) are LGHDT and YNNKEL. The germline V and J ends show losses of 3 bases and 12 bases respectively, and no gene match explains 13 bases of the junction. The CDR3 has 16 amino acids, counting the end cysteine and phenylalanine. Just the 48-base CDR3 DNA is kept, in frame starting at base 1. Ophthalmopathy patients had moderately to severely active disease, Clinical Activity Score of at least 3, NOSPECS grade of at least 4, and duration under 3 months. Exclusion was applied to patients with uncontrolled infections, other autoimmune diseases, pregnancy or lactation. Diagnoses were established on the basis of clinical symptoms, serum thyroxine and TRAb, thyroid ultrasound, and orbital computed tomography. PBMCs were isolated from about 10 ml of fresh peripheral blood by Ficoll-Paque density gradient centrifugation. Trizol reagent was used to extract total RNA, and RNA quality was then checked on an Agilent 2100 Bioanalyzer.

The chain couples TRBV3-1 to TRBJ1-5; 11 bases in the junction line up with TRBD1. This TCR was sampled from a woman aged 25-40 years with Graves' ophthalmopathy. The sample was blood. In nucleotide form, the sequence is TGTGCCAGCAGCCAGGCGGGGACAGGGGGTACACTGCTCCAGCATTTT. Its amino acids are CASSQAGTGGTLLQHF.